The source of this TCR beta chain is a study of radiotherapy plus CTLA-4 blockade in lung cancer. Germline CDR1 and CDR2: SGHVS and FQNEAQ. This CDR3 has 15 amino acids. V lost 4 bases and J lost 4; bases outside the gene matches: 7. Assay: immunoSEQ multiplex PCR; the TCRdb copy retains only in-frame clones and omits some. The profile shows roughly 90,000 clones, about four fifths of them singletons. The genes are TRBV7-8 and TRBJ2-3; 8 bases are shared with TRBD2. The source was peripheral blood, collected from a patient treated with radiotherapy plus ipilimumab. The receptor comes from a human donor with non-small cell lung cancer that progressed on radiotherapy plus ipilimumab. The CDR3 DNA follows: TGTGCCAGCAGCTCAGCGGGAGTGAGGGCAGATACGCAGTATTTT. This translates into CASSSAGVRADTQYF.